This is a list of T cell receptor beta chains from one sample in a study of T cell responses to AZD1222 COVID-19 vaccine. Assay used: immunoSEQ multiplex PCR; TCRdb lists only in-frame clones, some missing. The sample includes approximately 79,000 clones, 83% of them seen just once. Here the sequenced sample was peripheral blood, taken 28 days after the second AZD1222 dose. These receptors were taken from an adult who received the AZD1222 COVID-19 vaccine. CDR3s leave out the opening cysteine and the closing phenylalanine or tryptophan. Expanded clones are given a class, and other clones once, few, many or no size at all.

>few|TRBJ2-7|TRBV5-6
ASSKSKTQY
>.|TRBJ2-7|TRBV7-9
ASSFSGGPTYEQY
>.|TRBJ2-1|TRBV28
ASANDGAQF
>.|TRBJ1-6|TRBV4-3
ASSQDRGGDNSPLH
>few|TRBJ2-7|TRBV11-2
ASSPNRYEQY
>.|TRBJ1-3|TRBV28
ASSQGGTGNTIY
>few|TRBJ1-1|TRBV28
ASRGGQVDFF
>.|TRBJ2-7|TRBV29-1
SVTGTSGTRPYYEQY
>.|TRBJ2-1|TRBV28
ASSLDRAGQF
>.|TRBJ1-6|TRBV5-4
ASSLDRRNSPLH
>.|TRBJ2-7|TRBV28
ASSLWGEQY
>few|TRBJ2-3|TRBV21-1
ASSTQSGITPDTQY
>.|TRBJ2-1|TRBV29-1
SATPRNLRNEQF
>.|TRBJ2-1|TRBV30
AWSLTEVEQF
>.|TRBJ2-7|TRBV2
ASSDFVTGTDYEQY
>.|TRBJ1-1|TRBV2
ASSELENTEAF
>.|TRBJ1-5|TRBV28
ASSFNAGFNQPQH
>few|TRBJ2-1|TRBV9
ASSPRAGTGSDEQF
>.|TRBJ1-1|TRBV7-8
ASSSPGTPEAF
>.|TRBJ2-7|TRBV5-4
ASSLLTGGYSYEQY
>once|TRBJ1-1|TRBV2
ASSEMGGAGTEAF
>.|TRBJ2-2|TRBV28
ASSGLFTGELF
>.|TRBJ2-7|TRBV27
ASSVGGPGVEQY
>.|TRBJ2-3|TRBV20-1
SASLSDTQY
>.|TRBJ2-2|TRBV4-3
ASSQDWGELF
>.|TRBJ2-7|TRBV6-5
ASSYSPGRSEQY
>.|TRBJ1-2|TRBV30
AWSWWGAGYT
>.|TRBJ2-1|TRBV11-3
ASSLGLAAGYNEQF
>.|TRBJ1-6|TRBV28
ASSPPGGTGRSPLH
>.|TRBJ2-2|TRBV6-4
ASRQGGSNTGELF
>.|TRBJ1-2|TRBV6-5
ASLVFGYT
>few|TRBJ2-2|TRBV7-2
ASSLAGRGNTGELF
>.|TRBJ2-7|TRBV11-2
ASSLVPGGPNHEQY
>.|TRBJ2-5|TRBV5-8
ASSLGQREETQY
>.|TRBJ1-2|TRBV28
ASRPGLYGYT
>.|TRBJ2-7|TRBV3-1/TRBV3-2
ASSPPIIIYEQY
>.|TRBJ1-1|TRBV6-1
ASSEAPGQQNTEAF
>.|TRBJ2-1|TRBV6-5
ASTQDDRYNEQF
>.|TRBJ2-7|TRBV7-2
ASSFRQGHEQY
>.|TRBJ2-3|TRBV5-4
ASSLAGGRVTDTQY
>.|TRBJ2-1|TRBV5-5
ASSSLTGLAYNEQF
>.|TRBJ1-1|TRBV29-1
SVVYSNTEAF
>once|TRBJ2-7|TRBV11-1
ASTGLGEQY
>once|TRBJ2-7|TRBV28
ASRLPGQGRNEQY
>.|TRBJ2-5|TRBV24-1
ATKDSQETQY
>.|TRBJ2-1|TRBV4-1
ASSQDRGTSGIDEQF
>.|TRBJ2-1|TRBV18
ASSPLEYNEQF
>.|TRBJ2-3|TRBV29-1
SVERVPPRPDTQY
>.|TRBJ2-5|TRBV11-2
ASSLVASVTLETQY
>.|TRBJ2-3|TRBV7-2
ASSLLGLAGGPGTDTQY
>.|TRBJ1-4|TRBV27
ASSFKGAGVNEKLF
>.|TRBJ1-1|TRBV7-2
ASSLGQSGTEAF
>.|TRBJ1-2|TRBV19
ASSTGTGGYGYT
>.|TRBJ1-4|TRBV19
ASSIANYATNEKLF
>.|TRBJ1-2|TRBV7-2
ASFSVMLDRGKFKYGYT
>.|TRBJ1-2|TRBV9
ASSRAEKQGGGYT
>.|TRBJ2-1|TRBV21-1
ASSYPVSMRAYNEQF
>.|TRBJ1-2|TRBV5-6
ASSTMRQEVYGYT